This TCR beta chain was retrieved from a study of cytomegalovirus exposure and HLA in healthy donors. CDR1 is ENHRY and CDR2 is SYGVKD in the germline V gene. The CDR3 is 16 residues long. V shed 0 bases and J 0 bases; nucleotides not matched to a gene: 4. Both 60 Vbeta primers and 13 Jbeta primers went into the PCR. Only in-frame clones appear in the TCRdb table, and some are missing; sequencing was by immunoSEQ multiplex PCR. This table has around 170,000 clones, around three quarters appearing once. The receptor was derived from a man between 40 and 49 years old in good health and CMV-seronegative. What was sequenced was PBMCs. This chain links TRBV10-3 with TRBJ1-1, with TRBD1 matching over 7 bases. CDR3 sequence: CAISESWGQLNTEAFF. In DNA form, the CDR3 reads TGTGCCATCAGTGAGTCCTGGGGACAGTTGAACACTGAAGCTTTCTTT.